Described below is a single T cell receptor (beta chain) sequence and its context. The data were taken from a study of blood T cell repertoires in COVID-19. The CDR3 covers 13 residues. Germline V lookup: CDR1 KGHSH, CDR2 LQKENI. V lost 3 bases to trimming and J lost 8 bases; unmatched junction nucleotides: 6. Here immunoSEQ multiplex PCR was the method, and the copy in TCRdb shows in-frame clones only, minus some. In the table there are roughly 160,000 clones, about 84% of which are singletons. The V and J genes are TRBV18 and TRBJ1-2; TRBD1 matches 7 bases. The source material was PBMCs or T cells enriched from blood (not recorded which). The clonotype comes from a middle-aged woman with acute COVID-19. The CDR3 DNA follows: TGTGCCAGCTCACCGGGACAGAGAGGCGGCTACACCTTC. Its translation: CASSPGQRGGYTF.